This entry lists 9 T cell receptor beta chains sequenced from one sample in a study of T cell repertoires in cytomegalovirus infection (dated by TCRdb to 2018 to 2020). TCRdb lists the instrument as Illumina HiSeq 1500. TCRdb ran its own pipeline on the public reads, namely fastp trimming at Q25 and MiXCR clone calling, and kept in-frame beta chains. Rows are combined by CDR3 protein, so each entry shows the most common genes and DNA. The sample yields some 300,000 distinct CDR3 sequences; around 10% were counted once. The ten largest account for less than 3% of the sample. Sequenced material: PBMCs. These receptors came from a human donor in good health (CMV status not recorded). Some clones in this sample may be carry-over from other donors' samples.

A few counts support this clonotype. This chain connects TRBV20-1 to TRBJ2-1; 13 bases fit TRBD2. With 6 bases clipped from V and 9 bases from J, the junction kept 8 bases outside the gene matches. The CDR3 sequence is 14 residues long. Per germline, CDR1 DFQATT and CDR2 SNEGSKA (reference sequence). CDR3 sequence: CSAGTSGEYGEQFF. The CDR3, as DNA: TGCAGTGCCGGGACTAGCGGGGAATATGGTGAGCAGTTCTTC.

This clonotype was counted only a few times. The rearrangement links TRBV20-1 to TRBJ2-1; TRBD2 matches at 8 bases. Per the germline V gene, CDR1 is DFQATT and CDR2 is SNEGSKA (reference sequence). The CDR3 runs 15 residues. The trim removed 4 bases at V and 8 bases at J, leaving 13 bases unmatched. CDR3: CSATQPGLGTHEQFF. The CDR3, as DNA: TGCAGTGCTACTCAACCGGGACTAGGAACCCATGAGCAGTTCTTC.

There are many counts of this clonotype. The rearrangement uses TRBV6-5 and TRBJ2-6, with no clear D. The V and J ends lost 2 bases and 1 base respectively, with 9 bases between them. The CDR3 contains 16 residues. The V gene's germline CDR1 is MNHEY and CDR2 SVGAGI. CDR3 coding DNA: TGTGCCAGCAGTTACGGTCCGAATTCTGGGGCCAACGTCCTGACTTTC. Translating it yields CASSYGPNSGANVLTF.

This clonotype was picked up many times. This sequence joins TRBV7-6 and TRBJ2-1, with unresolved D. The CDR3 sequence is 14 residues long. Trimming took off 5 bases at V and 3 bases at J, with 11 bases between the two ends. The germline V gene has CDR1 SGHVS and CDR2 FNYEAQ. Here the CDR3 DNA reads TGTGCCAGCAGCCACCCCCGGTTCTACAATGAGCAGTTCTTC. This codes for CASSHPRFYNEQFF.

This clonotype has ten or more counts. The chain couples TRBV7-2 to TRBJ1-2; D remains unclear. Germline loops: CDR1 SGHTA, CDR2 FQGNSA. V was cut by 0 bases and J by 6 bases, with 8 bases left in between. The CDR3 covers 13 residues. In DNA, the CDR3 is TGTGCCAGCAGCTTAGCCCCTCCAGATGGCTACACCTTC. The encoded protein is CASSLAPPDGYTF.

This clonotype was picked up many times. The chain links TRBV5-6 to TRBJ2-5; D might be TRBD1 or TRBD2, each matching 5 bases. V lost 9 bases and J 0 bases, leaving 12 bases between the germline ends. The CDR3 has 13 residues. Germline V gives CDR1 SGHDT, CDR2 YYEEEE. CDR3 residues: CATSGPNQETQYF. CDR3 DNA sequence: TGTGCCACCTCGGGACCGAACCAAGAGACCCAGTACTTC.

This clonotype was seen more than once but under ten times. The chain couples TRBV20-1 to TRBJ1-6, with a tentative D call TRBD1 (6 bases). The CDR3 is 12 amino acids. Germline assignment: CDR1 DFQATT and CDR2 SNEGSKA (reference sequence). Trimming took 6 bases from V and 7 from J, leaving 10 bases between them. The DNA of the CDR3 is TGCAGTGCCGGGACACAAAATTCACCCCTCCACTTT. The encoded protein is CSAGTQNSPLHF.

This clonotype was seen at least ten times. V gene TRBV20-1 combines with J gene TRBJ2-3, with 13 nucleotides matching TRBD2. Germline CDR1 is DFQATT and CDR2 is SNEGSKA (reference sequence). With 6 bases clipped from V and 5 bases from J, the junction kept 5 bases outside the gene matches. The CDR3 is made up of 14 amino acids. CDR3 loop: CSAPLAGGGDTQYF. For the CDR3, the DNA is TGCAGTGCGCCACTAGCGGGGGGGGGAGATACGCAGTATTTT.

This clonotype has ten or more counts. The chain has TRBV7-2 and TRBJ2-5; 9 nucleotides align to TRBD2. This CDR3 is 17 amino acids long. The germline V gene encodes CDR1 SGHTA and CDR2 FQGNSA. Germline trimming cut 5 bases from V and 4 bases from J; bases unmatched to any gene: 14. The CDR3 is CASSAGGAGGGRETQYF. The CDR3 DNA follows: TGTGCCAGCAGCGCCGGAGGAGCGGGGGGAGGGCGAGAGACCCAGTACTTC.